Presented here are 6 T cell receptor beta chains from one specimen sequenced in a study of response to subunit inactivated influenza vaccine. TCRdb called the RT-PCR reads again in MiXCR, with one record for every CDR3 protein. Here the sample spans around 710,000 distinct CDR3 sequences, more than 11% being singletons. Sequences were derived from PBMCs from blood, sampled 14 to 15 days before vaccination. The receptor set was obtained from a man aged 45-65 years who received an inactivated influenza vaccine.

This clonotype turned up a few times. The gene calls are TRBV28 and TRBJ2-7; weak D call: TRBD1 (5 bases). The CDR3 is made up of 12 amino acids. Trimming stripped 10 bases from V and 3 bases from J, with 13 bases between. Per germline, CDR1 MDHEN and CDR2 SYDVKM. The CDR3 loop reads CATQRQNYEQYF. CDR3 DNA sequence: TGTGCCACCCAGAGACAGAACTACGAGCAGTACTTC.

This clonotype was detected ten times or more. The chain joins TRBV12-3 or TRBV12-4 to TRBJ2-7; D tentatively fits TRBD1 or TRBD2 (5 bases each). CDR3 size: 14 residues. The V end lost 5 bases, the J end lost 2 bases, and 13 bases lay between the germline ends. This CDR3 is CASSPPGAPYEQYF. In DNA form, the CDR3 reads TGTGCCAGCAGTCCACCCGGGGCCCCCTACGAGCAGTACTTC.

The chain couples TRBV11-2 to TRBJ2-1; 7 nucleotides line up with TRBD2. Per germline, CDR1 SGHAT and CDR2 FQNNGV. The CDR3 totals 16 residues. The V gene end was trimmed by 9 bases and the J gene end by 4 bases; junction bases not matched to a gene: 15. The CDR3 is CASNRLAEARYNEQFF. The DNA for the CDR3 is TGTGCCAGTAATAGACTAGCCGAGGCCAGGTACAATGAGCAGTTCTTC.

This clonotype was seen just once. This sequence joins TRBV12-5 and TRBJ2-1; 9 bases are a match to TRBD2. The germline gives CDR1 LGHNT, CDR2 FRNRAP. The CDR3 contains 15 residues. V was clipped by 6 bases and J by 8 bases; unmatched bases: 11. DNA for the CDR3: TGTGCTAGTGGCCCCGGGACTAGCAAAGTCGATGAGCAGTTCTTC. Translating it yields CASGPGTSKVDEQFF.

Only a few counts were recorded for this clonotype. J is TRBJ1-2 and V is TRBV27, with 7 bases identical to TRBD1. This CDR3 is built from 17 residues. Looked up from germline, CDR1 is MNHEY and CDR2 is SMNVEV (reference sequence). Germline trimming cut 0 bases from V and 2 bases from J; bases unmatched to any gene: 9. CDR3 coding DNA: TGTGCCAGCAGTTTATCTTCCCCAACAGGGGCGAACTATGGCTACACCTTC. Translating it yields CASSLSSPTGANYGYTF.

J is TRBJ2-2 and V is TRBV6-1, with TRBD2 matching 11 bases. Per germline, CDR1 MNHNS and CDR2 SASEGT. CDR3 length equals 15 residues. The ends lost 5 bases at V and 7 bases at J; junction bases unmatched: 6. In DNA, the CDR3 is TGTGCCAGCAGTCAGACTAGCGGGGCGCGCGGGGAGCTGTTTTTT. This codes for CASSQTSGARGELFF.